These 25 T cell receptor beta chains came from one sample sequenced in a study of CD8 T cells in ankylosing spondylitis. MiXCR was run by TCRdb on the 5' RACE reads, yielding one entry per CDR3 protein. The profile covers tens of thousands of distinct CDR3 sequences, with under 13% appearing a single time and about 16% taken by the ten largest. Material: blood, either unsorted or a sorted T cell fraction (not recorded which). These receptors were obtained from a male donor with ankylosing spondylitis or in good health (not recorded which).

This clonotype was detected ten times or more. V is TRBV21-1 and J is TRBJ2-1. TRBV21-1 is annotated as a pseudogene. This CDR3 is built from 14 residues. The CDR3 spells CASSNFVSVIEQFF. The DNA of the CDR3 is TGTGCCAGCAGCAACTTCGTGTCGGTAATCGAGCAGTTCTTC.

This clonotype showed up many times. The chain combines TRBV7-3 with TRBJ2-2, with D possibly being TRBD2 (7 bases). The germline gives CDR1 SGHTA, CDR2 FQGTGA. CDR3 length equals 15 residues. V was trimmed by 5 bases and J by 7 bases, leaving 17 bases between them. Written as DNA, the CDR3 is TGTGCCAGCAGCCCTTCCGGGGGGCTCGGCGGGGAGCTGTTTTTT. Translated: CASSPSGGLGGELFF.

In its sample, this clonotype ranks as medium-sized (0.01 to 0.1%). V usage is TRBV7-2 and J usage is TRBJ2-1; D is uncertain. CDR3 size: 13 residues. CDR1 SGHTA and CDR2 FQGNSA come from the germline V gene. Deletions cut 1 base from V and 4 bases from J, with 5 bases between. In DNA form, the CDR3 reads TGTGCCAGCAGCTTAGAACATTACAATGAGCAGTTCTTC. It translates to CASSLEHYNEQFF.

This clonotype appeared a single time. The rearrangement uses TRBV27 and TRBJ2-1; D gene uncertain. Germline lookup yields CDR1 MNHEY and CDR2 SMNVEV (reference sequence). The CDR3 extends over 12 amino acids. The ends were cut back, 2 bases at V and 8 bases at J, with 7 bases in the middle. For the CDR3, the DNA is TGTGCCAGCAGTTTACGAGGCGATGAGCAGTTCTTC. Translating it yields CASSLRGDEQFF.

At least ten counts were recorded for this clonotype. The chain has TRBV5-1 and TRBJ2-3; D may be TRBD1 (5 bases). The ends were cut back, 0 bases at V and 2 bases at J, with 10 bases in the middle. The CDR3 loop spans 15 amino acids. CDR1 and CDR2 from the germline V gene are SGHRS and YFSETQ. CDR3 amino acids: CASSLDRSLTDTQYF. The CDR3 nucleotides are TGCGCCAGCAGCTTGGACAGGTCCCTCACAGATACGCAGTATTTT.

This clonotype was found many times. This chain connects TRBV6-2 or TRBV6-3 to TRBJ2-1; 7 bases agree with TRBD2. Germline V gene lookup returns CDR1 MNHEY and CDR2 SVGEGT. The ends lost 6 bases at V and 1 base at J; junction bases unmatched: 12. The CDR3 has 17 residues. DNA for the CDR3: TGTGCCAGCAGAACTCTCGTCCCTAGCGGATCCTACAATGAGCAGTTCTTC. This codes for CASRTLVPSGSYNEQFF.

There are many counts of this clonotype. The chain uses TRBV7-6 and TRBJ2-1, with 12 bases fitting TRBD2. The germline V gene has CDR1 SGHVS and CDR2 FNYEAQ. This CDR3 region has 17 residues. V shed 1 base, J shed 6 bases, and the junction held 7 bases outside the gene matches. The CDR3 loop reads CASSLVSLAGGPNEQFF. CDR3 DNA sequence: TGTGCCAGCAGCTTAGTTTCCCTAGCGGGAGGGCCCAATGAGCAGTTCTTC.

In its sample, this clonotype was seen many times. The V gene is TRBV12-3 or TRBV12-4, the J gene TRBJ1-2; weak D call: TRBD1 (6 bases). V was pared by 4 bases and J by 1 base, with 13 bases between. The CDR3 runs to 15 residues. CDR3 sequence: CASSSLQGVNYGYTF. The CDR3, as DNA: TGTGCCAGCAGTTCGCTACAGGGAGTTAACTATGGCTACACCTTC.

This clonotype was counted only a few times. V gene TRBV29-1 combines with J gene TRBJ2-2, with TRBD1 matching over 8 bases. CDR3 length: 17 residues. Germline V gene sequence: CDR1 SQVTM, CDR2 ANQGSEA. The J segment lost 5 bases and the V segment lost 1 base, leaving 12 bases of the junction unmatched. CDR3 region: CSVEGFGAGGETGELFF. For the CDR3, the DNA is TGCAGCGTTGAAGGATTCGGGGCAGGGGGCGAGACCGGGGAGCTGTTTTTT.

This clonotype was detected ten times or more. V usage is TRBV27 and J usage is TRBJ2-7; 11 bases fit TRBD1. The CDR3 spans 13 residues. Germline trimming cut 5 bases from V and 6 bases from J; bases unmatched to any gene: 3. Germline V CDR1 and CDR2: MNHEY, SMNVEV (reference sequence). The DNA of the CDR3 is TGTGCCAGCAGTAAAGGGACAGGGGGCGAGCAGTACTTC. Amino acid sequence: CASSKGTGGEQYF.

In its sample, this clonotype was seen many times. This chain uses TRBV3-1 with TRBJ2-6; D uncertain. The V end was cut by 1 base, the J end by 3 bases, with 10 bases between. This CDR3 is 16 amino acids long. Germline-derived CDR1 and CDR2 are LGHDT and YNNKEL (reference sequence). Here the CDR3 DNA reads TGTGCCAGCAGCCAAGGTTCGGGCAGTGGGGCCAACGTCCTGACTTTC. Its translation: CASSQGSGSGANVLTF.

This rearrangement joins TRBV9 to TRBJ2-3, with a weak D call TRBD1 (6 bases). This CDR3 spans 12 amino acids. The V end was cut by 4 bases, the J end by 4 bases, with 7 bases between. Germline lookup yields CDR1 SGDLS and CDR2 YYNGEE. This chain's CDR3 is CASSSGADTQYF. The DNA for the CDR3 is TGTGCCAGCAGCTCAGGGGCAGATACGCAGTATTTT.

There are many counts of this clonotype. The chain recombines TRBV12-3 or TRBV12-4 with TRBJ1-2; the D gene is possibly TRBD1 (6 bases). The CDR3 runs 16 residues. Trimming cost V 7 bases and J 0 bases, with 18 bases left between them. CDR3 in amino acids: CASTSTGRSPNYGYTF. Here the CDR3 DNA reads TGTGCCAGCACCTCGACAGGCCGTTCCCCTAACTATGGCTACACCTTC.

This clonotype occurred many times. The V call is TRBV3-1, the J call TRBJ2-3; D possibly corresponds to TRBD2 (6 bases). The germline gives CDR1 LGHDT, CDR2 YNNKEL (reference sequence). Trimming took off 4 bases at V and 2 bases at J, with 10 bases between the two ends. CDR3 length: 14 amino acids. The CDR3 region is CASSRTDYTDTQYF. The CDR3 DNA reads as TGTGCCAGCAGCCGGACGGACTACACAGATACGCAGTATTTT.

This clonotype was observed many times. The genes are TRBV29-1 and TRBJ1-1; 9 bases fit TRBD1. Germline CDR1 is SQVTM and CDR2 is ANQGSEA. The CDR3 totals 13 residues. With 8 bases clipped from V and 4 bases from J, the junction kept 8 bases outside the gene matches. CDR3 sequence reads: CSSYRGRGTEAFF. DNA for the CDR3: TGCAGCTCGTACAGGGGGCGAGGCACTGAAGCTTTCTTT.

This clonotype appeared many times. The CDR3 sequence: CASSYSRAEAFF. CDR3 nucleotide sequence: TGTGCCAGCAGTTACTCCCGGGCTGAAGCTTTCTTT. The chain combines TRBV6-2 or TRBV6-3 with TRBJ1-1, with D unclear. V was pared by 0 bases and J by 6 bases, with 5 bases between. From germline, CDR1 is MNHEY and CDR2 SVGEGT. CDR3 size: 12 residues.

V and J are TRBV29-1 and TRBJ1-1; D gene uncertain. Trimming pared 4 bases from V and 10 bases from J, leaving 10 bases between. The CDR3 has 10 amino acids. Germline V gene data show CDR1 as SQVTM and CDR2 as ANQGSEA. In DNA form, the CDR3 reads TGCAGCGTTGTAAGAGCCCCAGCTTTCTTT. Amino acids: CSVVRAPAFF.

This clonotype came up many times. This chain uses TRBV12-3 or TRBV12-4 with TRBJ2-2, with D maybe TRBD1 (6 bases). The length of the CDR3 is 14 residues. V lost 9 bases to trimming and J lost 4 bases, with 15 bases between them. The CDR3 region is CARKQGLGTGELFF. CDR3 nucleotides: TGTGCCAGGAAGCAGGGGCTCGGCACCGGGGAGCTGTTTTTT.

This clonotype was picked up a small number of times. The rearrangement uses TRBV29-1 and TRBJ2-5, with D perhaps TRBD1 (6 bases). Trimming cost V 1 base and J 5 bases, with 8 bases left between them. The CDR3 runs to 12 residues. The germline CDR1 and CDR2 sequences are SQVTM and ANQGSEA. The DNA of the CDR3 is TGCAGCGTTGAAGGACAGGCGGAGACCCAGTACTTC. Protein product: CSVEGQAETQYF. Variable domain in full (rest from reference TRBV29-1 and TRBJ2-5): SAVISQKPSRDICQRGTSLTIQCQVDSQVTMMFWYRQQPGQSLTLIATANQGSEATYESGFVIDKFPISRPNLTFSTLTVSNMSPEDSSIYLCSVEGQAETQYFGPGTRLLVL.

Ten or more counts support this clonotype. J is TRBJ1-4 and V is TRBV20-1; D uncertain. In germline, CDR1 is DFQATT, CDR2 SNEGSKA (reference sequence). The ends were cut back, 5 bases at V and 10 bases at J, with 17 bases in the middle. The CDR3 runs to 13 residues. This chain's CDR3 is CSAVGPGEGKLFF. The CDR3 region has the DNA TGCAGTGCTGTAGGGCCCGGGGAGGGAAAACTGTTTTTT.

This clonotype occurred many times. The chain recombines TRBV4-1 with TRBJ1-1; D call uncertain. The germline V gene encodes CDR1 MGHRA and CDR2 YSYEKL. There are 15 residues in the CDR3. The ends were cut back, 1 base at V and 0 bases at J, with 9 bases in the middle. The CDR3 DNA sequence: TGCGCCAGCAGCCAAGGGGGAGGTATGAACACTGAAGCTTTCTTT. Its translation is CASSQGGGMNTEAFF.

This clonotype occurred many times. V usage is TRBV6-1 and J usage is TRBJ2-5, with 10 bases matching TRBD1. The germline V gene has CDR1 MNHNS and CDR2 SASEGT. With V trimmed by 6 bases and J by 2 bases, 3 bases remained unmatched. This CDR3 spans 14 amino acids. CDR3 region: CASREDRGQETQYF. The DNA of the CDR3 is TGTGCCAGCAGGGAGGACAGGGGGCAAGAGACCCAGTACTTC.

V gene TRBV3-1 combines with J gene TRBJ2-1; D might be TRBD2 (5 bases). CDR1 and CDR2 from the germline V gene are LGHDT and YNNKEL (reference sequence). Trimming shortened V by 2 bases and J by 6 bases, and 11 bases separated the two germline ends. This CDR3 spans 14 amino acids. DNA of the CDR3: TGTGCCAGCAGCCAATTGAGGGAGAGCAATGAGCAGTTCTTC. As protein: CASSQLRESNEQFF.

This clonotype was detected ten times or more. The V and J genes are TRBV20-1 and TRBJ2-3, with TRBD1 identical over 8 bases. The CDR3 totals 17 residues. J lost 4 bases, V lost 0 bases, and 12 bases had no gene match. Germline lookup yields CDR1 DFQATT and CDR2 SNEGSKA (reference sequence). CDR3 loop: CSARDLLTGESPDTQYF. CDR3 nucleotide sequence: TGCAGTGCTAGAGATCTACTGACAGGGGAATCGCCAGATACGCAGTATTTT.

This clonotype was seen a few times. This rearrangement joins TRBV6-5 to TRBJ2-7, with D maybe TRBD1 (6 bases). The V end lost 4 bases, the J end lost 3 bases, and 13 bases lay between the germline ends. The CDR3 contains 14 residues. Germline V gene data show CDR1 as MNHEY and CDR2 as SVGAGI. The chain's CDR3 is CASSLGQFGYEQYF. CDR3 DNA sequence: TGTGCCAGCAGTTTAGGACAGTTCGGCTACGAGCAGTACTTC.